A single sample gave rise to the 13 T cell receptor beta chains below, sequenced in a study of T cell responses to AZD1222 COVID-19 vaccine. Clones were sequenced by immunoSEQ multiplex PCR, and TCRdb holds only the in-frame ones, with some missing. This sample has about 120,000 clones, with around 92% found just once. The source was peripheral blood, collected on day 0 of AZD1222 vaccination. The receptors shown here come from an adult in good health.

The chain employs TRBV9 and TRBJ2-7, with 8 bases aligning to TRBD2. The germline CDR1 and CDR2 sequences are SGDLS and YYNGEE. The CDR3 contains 16 residues. Trimming at V came to 5 bases and at J to 6 bases, leaving 16 bases not matched to a gene. CDR3 in DNA: TGTGCCAGCAGTCCACGCCCGGGACTAGGGAATCGCGAGCAGTACTTC. It specifies CASSPRPGLGNREQYF.

The J gene is TRBJ2-3, the V gene TRBV11-2, with 10 nucleotides matching TRBD2. The CDR3 consists of 16 residues. The V and J ends lost 5 bases and 8 bases, in that order; junction bases with no gene match: 13. From germline, CDR1 is SGHAT and CDR2 FQNNGV. The CDR3 loop reads CASSPWASGSHGTQYF. DNA for the CDR3: TGTGCCAGCAGCCCCTGGGCTAGCGGGAGTCATGGTACGCAGTATTTT.

The gene calls are TRBV2 and TRBJ1-5; 10 nucleotides line up with TRBD1. J was trimmed by 6 bases and V by 4 bases; bases with no gene match: 9. CDR3 length equals 16 residues. Germline CDR1 reads SNHLY; CDR2 reads FYNNEI. The CDR3 spells CASSVKGTGVTQPQHF. As DNA, the CDR3 is TGTGCCAGCAGTGTTAAGGGGACAGGGGTTACTCAGCCCCAGCATTTT.

V gene TRBV5-1 combines with J gene TRBJ1-3; D is uncertain. Per germline, CDR1 SGHRS and CDR2 YFSETQ. V lost 4 bases and J 6 bases, leaving 14 bases between the germline ends. The CDR3 runs 14 residues. The CDR3 DNA reads TGCGCCAGCAGCATTGATCAGAATGCAAACACCATATATTTT. This gives the protein CASSIDQNANTIYF. The whole variable domain, remainder taken from reference TRBV5-1 and TRBJ1-3, is KAGVTQTPRYLIKTRGQQVTLSCSPISGHRSVSWYQQTPGQGLQFLFEYFSETQRNKGNFPGRFSGRQFSNSRSEMNVSTLELGDSALYLCASSIDQNANTIYFGEGSWLTVV.

The chain combines TRBV10-1 with TRBJ2-2, with D maybe TRBD2 (11 bases). Trimming removed 2 bases from V and 0 bases from J, with 28 bases in between. The CDR3 length is 22 residues. CDR1 is WNHNN and CDR2 is SYGVQD in the germline V gene (reference sequence). CDR3 in amino acids: CASSERRGQGLAGGTNTGELFF. The CDR3 DNA reads as TGCGCCAGCAGTGAGCGGAGGGGACAGGGGCTAGCGGGAGGTACGAACACCGGGGAGCTGTTTTTT.

This sequence joins TRBV13 and TRBJ2-1, with a tentative D call TRBD2 (6 bases). CDR3 length: 16 residues. Germline V CDR1 and CDR2: PRHDT, FYEKMQ (reference sequence). The V end lost 8 bases, the J end lost 2 bases, and 19 bases lay between the germline ends. CDR3 sequence (DNA): TGTGCCAGCTTATCCCTTGGGGGACTGACCTACAATGAGCAGTTCTTC. Its protein product is CASLSLGGLTYNEQFF.

The chain joins TRBV19 to TRBJ1-2, with 8 bases identical to TRBD1. This CDR3 is 13 amino acids long. After removal of 3 bases from V and 7 bases from J, the junction contained 4 bases not matched to a gene. Germline V gives CDR1 LNHDA, CDR2 SQIVND (reference sequence). As DNA, the CDR3 is TGTGCCAGTAGTATGTCCCAGGGGGCTGGCTACACCTTC. This translates into CASSMSQGAGYTF.

The chain employs TRBV5-1 and TRBJ1-2; no definite D call. The V gene lost 4 bases and the J gene lost 7 bases, with 20 bases spanning the gap. Germline V gene data show CDR1 as SGHRS and CDR2 as YFSETQ. The CDR3 totals 15 residues. CDR3 sequence: CASSDPDDRERGYTF. The CDR3 DNA is TGCGCCAGCAGCGATCCGGACGACCGAGAGCGTGGCTACACCTTC.

The chain couples TRBV28 to TRBJ1-2, with D tentatively TRBD1 (6 bases). The length of the CDR3 is 12 residues. CDR1 and CDR2 from the germline V gene are MDHEN and SYDVKM. Trimming removed 8 bases at V and 4 bases at J, with 11 bases between. CDR3 sequence: CASGWDIYGYTF. DNA of the CDR3: TGTGCCAGCGGATGGGACATCTATGGCTACACCTTC.

The chain has TRBV27 and TRBJ1-1, with a weak D call TRBD1 (5 bases). The germline V gene encodes CDR1 MNHEY and CDR2 SMNVEV (reference sequence). The CDR3 totals 16 residues. V shed 10 bases and J shed 0 bases, with 21 bases lying between them. CDR3 bases: TGTGCCACCTCGGGGGACCCTGCAACCTTGAACACTGAAGCTTTCTTT. It yields the protein CATSGDPATLNTEAFF.

V usage is TRBV6-5 and J usage is TRBJ1-1; TRBD1 might be the D (5 bases). Germline V gives CDR1 MNHEY, CDR2 SVGAGI. The CDR3 has 14 residues. V dropped 4 bases and J dropped 2 bases, with 11 bases sitting between them. The CDR3 sequence is CASSSGRVNTEAFF. CDR3 in DNA: TGTGCCAGCAGTTCAGGGCGGGTTAACACTGAAGCTTTCTTT.

The chain joins TRBV5-4 to TRBJ1-2; 7 positions agree with TRBD1. Trimming took 5 bases from V and 3 from J; bases not matched to a gene: 10. CDR1 and CDR2 from the germline V gene are SGHNT and YYREEE (reference sequence). The CDR3 extends over 15 amino acids. CDR3 DNA: TGTGCCAGCAGGCGGGGAGGGACAGATGACTATGGCTACACCTTC. Translating it yields CASRRGGTDDYGYTF. The variable domain in full, with the rest retrieved from reference TRBV5-4 and TRBJ1-2, is ETGVTQSPTHLIKTRGQQVTLRCSSQSGHNTVSWYQQALGQGPQFIFQYYREEENGRGNFPPRFSGLQFPNYSSELNVNALELDDSALYLCASRRGGTDDYGYTFGSGTRLTVV.

Only a few counts were recorded for this clone. The chain combines TRBV18 with TRBJ2-1; a possible D gene is TRBD1 (5 bases). The CDR3 runs to 13 residues. Trimming took off 2 bases at V and 5 bases at J, with 7 bases between the two ends. Germline V gene lookup returns CDR1 KGHSH and CDR2 LQKENI. The CDR3 DNA follows: TGTGCCAGCTCACCAGGCAGGGACAATGAGCAGTTCTTC. Translating it yields CASSPGRDNEQFF.